Shown below are 9 T cell receptor beta chains from a single sample sequenced in a study of blood T cells in healthy people across ages. Then a second PCR, running about 6 to 11 cycles, was carried out with a sample-barcoded 5' primer and a J-beta primer mix. TCRdb used MiXCR to reprocess the 5' RACE reads, holding one entry per CDR3 protein. The data hold 780,000 or so distinct CDR3 sequences, with about 61% observed a single time. Sequencing was done on a sample of blood. The receptors stem from a man aged 40-55 years in good health.

The chain has TRBV12-3 or TRBV12-4 and TRBJ1-5, with 9 bases fitting TRBD1. The CDR3 length is 12 residues. V trimming: 7 bases; J trimming: 9 bases; junction bases outside the gene matches: 4. CDR3 sequence reads: CASTRGQGPQHF. The CDR3 bases are TGTGCCAGCACAAGGGGACAGGGGCCCCAGCATTTT.

The chain employs TRBV11-3 and TRBJ2-4; D gene unclear. Germline V gives CDR1 SGHNT, CDR2 YENEEA. The V gene lost 4 bases and the J gene lost 13 bases, with 29 bases spanning the gap. This CDR3 spans 17 amino acids. This CDR3 reads CASSSRLLTPAVVEQYF. The CDR3 bases are TGTGCCAGCAGCTCACGACTCCTAACTCCGGCGGTCGTTGAGCAGTACTTC.

The chain has TRBV7-3 and TRBJ2-5; 8 nucleotides agree with TRBD2. CDR3 length: 15 amino acids. The junction had 5 bases not matched to a gene; V was cut back by 2 bases and J by 3 bases. Germline lookup yields CDR1 SGHTA and CDR2 FQGTGA. CDR3 nucleotide sequence: TGTGCCAGCAGCTTAGTCGGGAGGGCCGAAGAGACCCAGTACTTC. Translated, it gives CASSLVGRAEETQYF.

This clonotype was seen a handful of times. Compared with germline, one end of the junction differs, possibly owing to a read error. The chain is built from TRBV4-2 and TRBJ2-1; no clear D gene. CDR3 length equals 12 residues. Germline-derived CDR1 and CDR2 are LGHNA and YNFKEQ. This CDR3 reads CASSQSSNEQFF. In DNA form, the CDR3 reads TGTGCCAGCAGCCAATCCTCCAATGAGCAGTTCTTC.

The rearrangement links TRBV7-2 to TRBJ2-1; TRBD2 aligns across 10 bases. This CDR3 region has 16 residues. The trim removed 1 base at V and 4 bases at J, leaving 4 bases unmatched. Germline CDR1 and CDR2: SGHTA and FQGNSA. CDR3 loop: CASSLGPAGGYNEQFF. The CDR3 DNA reads as TGTGCCAGCAGCTTAGGTCCAGCGGGAGGGTACAATGAGCAGTTCTTC.

This CDR3 reads CASSLLRGRGNTEAFF. The DNA of the CDR3 is TGTGCCAGCAGTTTGTTAAGGGGACGGGGGAACACTGAAGCTTTCTTT. The gene calls are TRBV12-3 or TRBV12-4 and TRBJ1-1; maybe TRBD1 (5 bases). The CDR3 spans 16 residues. V gave up 3 bases and J gave up 1 base, with 15 bases separating them.

This clonotype turned up a few times. V is TRBV4-1 and J is TRBJ2-7; possibly TRBD2 for D (6 bases). V dropped 6 bases and J dropped 7 bases, with 25 bases sitting between them. CDR1 is MGHRA and CDR2 is YSYEKL in the germline V gene. The CDR3 extends over 16 amino acids. CDR3 sequence (DNA): TGCGCCAGCAGTTCCGAATGGGCAGGGACTTACAATGAGCAGTACTTC. This encodes CASSSEWAGTYNEQYF.

The chain has TRBV27 and TRBJ2-5; 7 bases match TRBD2. V trimming: 3 bases; J trimming: 9 bases; junction bases outside the gene matches: 10. In germline, CDR1 is MNHEY, CDR2 SMNVEV (reference sequence). The CDR3 runs to 14 residues. The CDR3 is CASSLGGVRSAQYF. In nucleotides, the CDR3 is TGTGCCAGCAGTTTGGGGGGGGTCCGAAGCGCCCAGTACTTC.

This sequence joins TRBV7-7 and TRBJ2-3; 9 positions agree with TRBD1. There are 13 residues in the CDR3. Germline lookup yields CDR1 SSHAT and CDR2 FNYEAQ (reference sequence). CDR3 amino acids: CAGDRVVADTQYF. The CDR3 DNA sequence: TGTGCGGGGGACAGGGTTGTTGCAGATACGCAGTATTTT. The entire variable domain, with the rest obtained from reference TRBV7-7 and TRBJ2-3, is as follows: GAGVSQSPRYKVTKRGQDVTLRCDPISSHATLYWYQQALGQGPEFLTYFNYEAQPDKSGLPSDRFSAERPEGSISTLTIQRTEQRDSAMYRCAGDRVVADTQYFGPGTRLTVL.